The clone carrying this T cell receptor beta chain was detected only a few times. Its antigen is unknown. The source of the sample is a study of long-term antiretroviral therapy in people with HIV. The CDR3 consists of 16 residues. V was clipped by 1 base and J by 2 bases, with 12 bases between them. The germline V gene has CDR1 SGHVS and CDR2 FNYEAQ. With survey level as its setting, the immunoSEQ assay was v3.0. Produced via immunoSEQ multiplex PCR; TCRdb's table is partial and in-frame only. The data show about 26,000 clones, with approximately 90% seen just once and around 4.8% held by the top ten. The study, taken as a whole, reports: Adherence to ART, viral resistance and therapy changes lacked any data.

Samples held roughly 0.85-11 million cryopreserved PBMC, and DNA extraction followed. The sequence was obtained from a man aged 40-49 years with HIV. The chain joins TRBV7-6 to TRBJ2-1; D call uncertain. The input for sequencing was unsorted PBMCs, taken roughly 2.7 years after starting antiretroviral therapy. The CDR3 is CASSLEGRPTYNEQFF. The CDR3, as DNA: TGTGCCAGCAGCTTAGAAGGCAGGCCCACCTACAATGAGCAGTTCTTC.